Below are 24 T cell receptor beta chains sequenced from a single sample in a study of CD8 T cells in ankylosing spondylitis. TCRdb reprocessed the 5' RACE reads via MiXCR and lists one record per CDR3 protein. The sample includes just under 350,000 distinct CDR3 sequences, approximately 15% of them seen just once. Sequenced: blood, either unsorted or a sorted T cell fraction (not recorded which). The receptors were gathered from a male donor with ankylosing spondylitis or in good health (not recorded which).

This clonotype was counted at least ten times. V is TRBV3-1 and J is TRBJ2-1, with 11 bases identical to TRBD2. The CDR3 covers 13 residues. Trimming removed 0 bases from V and 16 bases from J; junction bases left unmatched: 5. Germline CDR1 is LGHDT and CDR2 is YNNKEL (reference sequence). The CDR3 coding sequence is TGTGCCAGCAGCCAAGAAACTAGCGGGAGAACTTTCTTC. The encoded protein is CASSQETSGRTFF.

This clonotype appeared a few times. The chain combines TRBV4-1 with TRBJ2-3; D unresolved. CDR1 MGHRA and CDR2 YSYEKL come from the germline V gene. This CDR3 spans 14 amino acids. V was trimmed by 6 bases and J by 0 bases, leaving 10 bases between them. The CDR3 sequence is CASSHAVSTDTQYF. CDR3 nucleotides: TGCGCCAGCAGTCATGCGGTCAGCACAGATACGCAGTATTTT.

This clonotype was counted many times. In DNA form, the CDR3 reads TGTGCCAGCAGCCAAGAAGTGAGCAGGGCGAACACTGAAGCTTTCTTT. This sequence encodes CASSQEVSRANTEAFF. The gene calls are TRBV3-1 and TRBJ1-1, with D possibly being TRBD1 (5 bases). The germline V gene has CDR1 LGHDT and CDR2 YNNKEL (reference sequence). The V end lost 0 bases, the J end lost 1 base, and 12 bases lay between the germline ends. The CDR3 is 16 amino acids.

This chain connects TRBV6-1 to TRBJ2-7, with 7 bases identical to TRBD2. V trimming: 8 bases; J trimming: 1 base; junction bases outside the gene matches: 5. Germline CDR1 reads MNHNS; CDR2 reads SASEGT. The CDR3 contains 13 residues. CDR3 nucleotides: TGTGCCAGCGCCGGGGGGTCGTCCTACGAGCAGTACTTC. Amino acids: CASAGGSSYEQYF.

This rearrangement joins TRBV4-2 to TRBJ2-1; 9 nucleotides agree with TRBD2. V shed 0 bases and J 2 bases; nucleotides not matched to a gene: 5. The CDR3 has 17 residues. Germline CDR1 LGHNA, CDR2 YNFKEQ. For the CDR3, the DNA is TGTGCCAGCAGCCAAGAAGGGACTAGCCTCCCCTACAATGAGCAGTTCTTC. Translated, it gives CASSQEGTSLPYNEQFF.

In its sample, this clonotype was seen a few times. The chain recombines TRBV6-2 or TRBV6-3 with TRBJ2-1; TRBD2 matches 8 bases. Germline V gene lookup returns CDR1 MNHEY and CDR2 SVGEGT. V was clipped by 5 bases and J by 9 bases; unmatched bases: 9. The CDR3 sequence is 14 residues long. The CDR3 reads CASSRAGVRGEQFF. The CDR3 DNA follows: TGTGCCAGCAGTCGAGCGGGAGTACGGGGTGAGCAGTTCTTC.

There are a few counts of this clonotype. CDR3 sequence: CASTLGGITTEAFF. CDR3 DNA sequence: TGTGCCAGCACTCTAGGGGGGATTACCACTGAAGCTTTCTTT. This chain links TRBV12-3 or TRBV12-4 with TRBJ1-1, with D possibly TRBD1 on 6 matching bases. CDR3 size: 14 residues. The ends were cut back, 7 bases at V and 4 bases at J, with 16 bases in the middle.

The rearrangement joins TRBV12-3 or TRBV12-4 to TRBJ2-7, with TRBD1 identical over 10 bases. The J segment lost 5 bases and the V segment lost 4 bases, leaving 11 bases of the junction unmatched. There are 16 residues in the CDR3. Written as DNA, the CDR3 is TGTGCCAGCAGTTGGGACAGGGGCATTATATTGGACGAGCAGTACTTC. Translation: CASSWDRGIILDEQYF.

This clonotype appeared many times. This sequence joins TRBV7-9 and TRBJ1-4, with D perhaps TRBD1 (5 bases). Germline V gives CDR1 SEHNR, CDR2 FQNEAQ (reference sequence). Trimming removed 5 bases at V and 8 bases at J, with 21 bases between. This CDR3 spans 16 amino acids. CDR3 protein: CASSQESTGAGEKLFF. In nucleotides, the CDR3 is TGTGCCAGCAGCCAGGAGAGCACAGGTGCGGGCGAAAAACTGTTTTTT.

The chain uses TRBV20-1 and TRBJ2-7, with 7 positions matching TRBD2. The CDR3 runs to 14 residues. Looked up from germline, CDR1 is DFQATT and CDR2 is SNEGSKA (reference sequence). V was clipped by 6 bases and J by 2 bases; unmatched bases: 10. DNA of the CDR3: TGCAGTGCCTCCATGGGAGGGAGGGCCTACGAGCAGTACTTC. Protein product: CSASMGGRAYEQYF.

The J gene is TRBJ2-6, the V gene TRBV20-1; D gene ambiguous. V was shortened by 3 bases and J by 0 bases, with 9 bases between the two germline ends. Germline values: CDR1 DFQATT, CDR2 SNEGSKA (reference sequence). The length of the CDR3 is 15 residues. DNA for the CDR3: TGCAGTGCTAGCGACATCCTCTCTGGGGCCAACGTCCTGACTTTC. This sequence encodes CSASDILSGANVLTF.

This clonotype was seen only a few times. The chain uses TRBV3-1 and TRBJ2-1, with unresolved D. This CDR3 is built from 12 residues. CDR1 is LGHDT, CDR2 YNNKEL, per germline (reference sequence). The V end lost 1 base, the J end lost 9 bases, and 7 bases lay between the germline ends. CDR3 DNA: TGTGCCAGCAGCCAAGGGACGGCTGAGCAGTTCTTC. Amino acid sequence: CASSQGTAEQFF.

This clonotype has just a few counts. This rearrangement joins TRBV20-1 to TRBJ1-4; tentatively, D is TRBD1 (5 bases). Germline-derived CDR1 and CDR2 are DFQATT and SNEGSKA (reference sequence). The germline V and J ends were trimmed by 3 bases and 5 bases, with 13 bases remaining between them. The CDR3 runs to 14 residues. The CDR3: CSARLGALNEKLFF. DNA of the CDR3: TGCAGTGCTAGGTTAGGGGCCCTGAATGAAAAACTGTTTTTT.

The chain links TRBV20-1 to TRBJ2-7; 9 bases map to TRBD1. The V and J ends lost 5 bases and 6 bases, in that order; junction bases with no gene match: 5. This CDR3 has 12 amino acids. From germline, CDR1 is DFQATT and CDR2 SNEGSKA (reference sequence). The chain's CDR3 is CSASQGAGEQYF. In DNA, the CDR3 is TGCAGTGCTTCACAGGGGGCAGGCGAGCAGTACTTC.

This clonotype was detected a few times. This rearrangement joins TRBV4-2 to TRBJ2-7; weak D call: TRBD2 (6 bases). Trimming left V 1 base short and J 2 bases short, with 9 bases between. Germline V gene sequence: CDR1 LGHNA, CDR2 YNFKEQ. The CDR3 spans 14 residues. The CDR3 region is CASSQGGGTYEQYF. The CDR3 DNA is TGTGCCAGCAGCCAAGGGGGCGGGACCTACGAGCAGTACTTC.

The gene calls are TRBV11-2 and TRBJ2-4; D is perhaps TRBD2 (6 bases). There are 15 residues in the CDR3. From germline, CDR1 is SGHAT and CDR2 FQNNGV. V lost 2 bases and J lost 3, with 11 bases in between. CDR3 loop: CASSLRGVDKNIQYF. In DNA form, the CDR3 reads TGTGCCAGCAGCTTACGCGGGGTAGACAAAAACATTCAGTACTTC.

V and J are TRBV25-1 and TRBJ1-4, with a weak D call TRBD1 (6 bases). The V gene's germline CDR1 is MGHDK and CDR2 SYGVNS. V was pared by 3 bases and J by 0 bases, with 11 bases between. The CDR3 contains 16 residues. As DNA, the CDR3 is TGTGCCAGCAGTGAGTCGACAGGAACAACTAATGAAAAACTGTTTTTT. Translating it yields CASSESTGTTNEKLFF. Combining the CDR3 with reference TRBV25-1 and TRBJ1-4 gives the whole variable domain EADIYQTPRYLVIGTGKKITLECSQTMGHDKMYWYQQDPGMELHLIHYSYGVNSTEKGDLSSESTVSRIRTEHFPLTLESARPSHTSQYLCASSESTGTTNEKLFFGSGTQLSVL.

This rearrangement joins TRBV12-3 or TRBV12-4 to TRBJ2-1, with 10 bases aligning to TRBD2. Germline trimming cut 5 bases from V and 9 bases from J; bases unmatched to any gene: 7. CDR3 length equals 14 residues. The CDR3: CASSPGLASGEQFF. CDR3 in DNA: TGTGCCAGCAGTCCGGGACTAGCGAGTGGTGAGCAGTTCTTC.

J is TRBJ2-2 and V is TRBV5-1, with 7 bases identical to TRBD2. With 2 bases clipped from V and 6 bases from J, the junction kept 4 bases outside the gene matches. In germline, CDR1 is SGHRS, CDR2 YFSETQ. The CDR3 covers 14 residues. Written as DNA, the CDR3 is TGCGCCAGCAGCTTCACTAGCGTCGCCGGGGAGCTGTTTTTT. This encodes CASSFTSVAGELFF.

This clonotype occurred a few times. This chain links TRBV7-9 with TRBJ2-1; D possibly uses TRBD1 or TRBD2 (6 bases each). V was clipped by 1 base and J by 10 bases, with 20 bases between them. This CDR3 has 16 residues. CDR1 and CDR2 from the germline V gene are SEHNR and FQNEAQ (reference sequence). This CDR3 reads CASSLDGSGALREQFF. The CDR3 coding sequence is TGTGCCAGCAGCTTAGACGGGTCGGGGGCCCTACGGGAGCAGTTCTTC.

This clonotype occurred many times. V and J are TRBV12-3 or TRBV12-4 and TRBJ1-1; D may be TRBD1 (5 bases). Trimming cost V 3 bases and J 1 base, with 12 bases left between them. The CDR3 has 15 amino acids. The CDR3 spells CASSLGERANTEAFF. In DNA form, the CDR3 reads TGTGCCAGCAGTTTGGGGGAGCGGGCGAACACTGAAGCTTTCTTT.

This rearrangement joins TRBV4-1 to TRBJ2-1; 7 bases are a match to TRBD2. V gave up 0 bases and J gave up 15 bases; unmatched junction bases: 11. Germline values: CDR1 MGHRA, CDR2 YSYEKL. CDR3 size: 14 residues. CDR3 protein: CASSQDGSASGSFF. CDR3 DNA: TGCGCCAGCAGCCAAGATGGGTCCGCTAGCGGCTCGTTCTTC.

The chain recombines TRBV20-1 with TRBJ1-4; D unclear. CDR3 length: 14 residues. Germline CDR1 reads DFQATT; CDR2 reads SNEGSKA (reference sequence). Between the trimmed V and J ends, which lost 6 bases and 5 bases, there was a span of 16 bases. The chain's CDR3 is CSAPLPSINEKLFF. The CDR3 nucleotides are TGCAGTGCCCCACTCCCAAGTATCAATGAAAAACTGTTTTTT.

This clonotype was seen only a few times. V gene TRBV7-6 combines with J gene TRBJ2-3; possibly TRBD1 for D (6 bases). The CDR3 runs to 12 residues. The V end lost 6 bases, the J end lost 5 bases, and 9 bases lay between the germline ends. Looked up from germline, CDR1 is SGHVS and CDR2 is FNYEAQ. The CDR3 nucleotides read TGTGCCAGCAGTAAGGGACAAGATACGCAGTATTTT. Translating gives CASSKGQDTQYF.